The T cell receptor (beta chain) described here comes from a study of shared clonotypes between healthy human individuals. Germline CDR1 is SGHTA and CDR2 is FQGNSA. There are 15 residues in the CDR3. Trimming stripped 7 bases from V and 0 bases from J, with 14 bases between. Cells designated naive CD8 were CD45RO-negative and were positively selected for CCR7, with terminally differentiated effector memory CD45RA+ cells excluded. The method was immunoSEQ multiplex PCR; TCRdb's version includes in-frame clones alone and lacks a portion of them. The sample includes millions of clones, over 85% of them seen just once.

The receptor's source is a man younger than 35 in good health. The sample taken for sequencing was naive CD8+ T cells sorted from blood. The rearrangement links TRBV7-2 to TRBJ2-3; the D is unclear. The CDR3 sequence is CASTLDPPSTDTQYF. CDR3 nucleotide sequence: TGTGCCAGCACCCTCGACCCCCCGAGCACAGATACGCAGTATTTT.